What follows are 5 T cell receptor beta chains derived from one specimen sequenced in a study of neurological immune-mediated disorders (dated by TCRdb to between 2017 and 2020). Libraries were made using 5' RACE. TCRdb lists the instrument as Illumina HiSeq 2500. TCRdb itself trimmed the public reads at Q25 with fastp, ran MiXCR and retained productive beta chains. Identical CDR3 protein sequences are pooled into one entry, listed with their most common genes and DNA. The sample table shows over 45,000 distinct CDR3 sequences, and roughly a quarter are seen once. The ten largest account for roughly 25% of the sample. The specimen was PBMCs. The receptor set was obtained from a woman aged 70 to 79 in good health.

This clonotype was observed at least ten times. This rearrangement joins TRBV20-1 to TRBJ1-2; 9 bases align to TRBD1. The CDR3 is 16 residues long. The trim removed 4 bases at V and 4 bases at J, leaving 13 bases unmatched. The germline gives CDR1 DFQATT, CDR2 SNEGSKA (reference sequence). The CDR3 DNA follows: TGCAGTGCTATAAACAGGGGGCTCCTCCCACGCTATGGCTACACCTTC. As protein: CSAINRGLLPRYGYTF.

This clonotype showed up many times. The chain carries TRBV3-1 and TRBJ2-3; TRBD2 agrees at 7 bases. There are 16 residues in the CDR3. The V gene's germline CDR1 is LGHDT and CDR2 YNNKEL (reference sequence). With 0 bases clipped from V and 2 bases from J, the junction kept 5 bases outside the gene matches. CDR3 nucleotide sequence: TGTGCCAGCAGCCAAGATTTCCTAGCGGCCACAGATACGCAGTATTTT. This codes for CASSQDFLAATDTQYF.

This clonotype was counted at least ten times. The chain links TRBV7-2 to TRBJ1-2; the D gene is possibly TRBD1 (5 bases). This CDR3 spans 14 amino acids. The V and J ends lost 1 base and 4 bases respectively, with 10 bases between them. Germline loops: CDR1 SGHTA, CDR2 FQGNSA. CDR3 DNA: TGTGCCAGCAGCTTAGTAGCCGGGGGCTATGGCTACACCTTC. It codes for CASSLVAGGYGYTF.

V and J are TRBV14 and TRBJ2-7; no firm D call. From germline, CDR1 is SGHDN and CDR2 FVKESK. V shed 4 bases and J shed 2 bases, with 12 bases lying between them. This CDR3 is built from 14 residues. The CDR3, as DNA: TGTGCCAGCAGCCGGGGTTGGGCGCCCTACGAGCAGTACTTC. It is translated as CASSRGWAPYEQYF.

This clonotype was seen a handful of times. One junction end disagrees with the germline gene, perhaps due to a read error. V is TRBV24-1 and J is TRBJ2-1; TRBD1 is a possible D gene (6 bases). This CDR3 comprises 14 residues. The V gene's germline CDR1 is KGHDR and CDR2 SFDVKD. The DNA for the CDR3 is TGTGCCACCAGTAAGGGACATGCGGTTAATGAACAGTTCTTC. It translates to CATSKGHAVNEQFF.